The sequence of this T cell receptor (beta chain) was determined in a study of shared T cell receptors in the human thymus. Produced via immunoSEQ multiplex PCR; TCRdb's table is partial and in-frame only. The sample gives about 730,000 clones, approximately 85% of which show up once; about 0.011% is in the top ten. V trimming: 7 bases; J trimming: 4 bases; junction bases outside the gene matches: 8. This CDR3 spans 14 amino acids. Germline CDR1 and CDR2: SNHLY and FYNNEI. The data were also submitted as part of a second study, on human thymus T cells. That work states: Thymic repertoires from unrelated individuals overlapped highly, related research reported.

The chain couples TRBV2 to TRBJ2-5; 8 bases are shared with TRBD1. The clonotype originates from a girl younger than two with a congenital heart defect. Sequenced: thymocytes. The CDR3 sequence: CASNSGQGIETQYF. CDR3 bases: TGTGCCAGCAACTCCGGACAGGGTATAGAGACCCAGTACTTC.